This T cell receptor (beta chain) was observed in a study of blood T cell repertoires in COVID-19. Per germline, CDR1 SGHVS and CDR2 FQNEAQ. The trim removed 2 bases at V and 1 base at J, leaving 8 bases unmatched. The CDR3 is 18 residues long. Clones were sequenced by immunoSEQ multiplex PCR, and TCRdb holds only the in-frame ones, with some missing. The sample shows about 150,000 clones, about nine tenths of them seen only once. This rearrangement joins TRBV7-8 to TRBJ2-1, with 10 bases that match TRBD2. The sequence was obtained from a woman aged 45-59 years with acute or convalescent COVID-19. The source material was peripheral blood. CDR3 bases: TGTGCCAGCAGCTTATCCAGCGGGGGGGGGTTATCCTACAATGAGCAGTTCTTC. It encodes CASSLSSGGGLSYNEQFF.